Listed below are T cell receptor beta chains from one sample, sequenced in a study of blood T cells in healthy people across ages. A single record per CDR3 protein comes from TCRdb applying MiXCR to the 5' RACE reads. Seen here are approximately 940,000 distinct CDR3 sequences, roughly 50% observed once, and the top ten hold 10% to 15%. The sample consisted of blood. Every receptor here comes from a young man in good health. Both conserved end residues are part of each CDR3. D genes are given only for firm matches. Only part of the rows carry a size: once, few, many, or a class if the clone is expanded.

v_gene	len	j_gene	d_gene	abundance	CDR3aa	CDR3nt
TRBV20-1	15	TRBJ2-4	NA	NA	CSAHRTTSAKNIQYF	TGCAGTGCTCACAGGACTACCTCCGCCAAAAACATTCAGTACTTC
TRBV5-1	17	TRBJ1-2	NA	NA	CASSLDPGEGTNYGYAF	TGCGCCAGCAGCTTGGATCCAGGGGAGGGAACTAACTATGGCTACGCCTTC
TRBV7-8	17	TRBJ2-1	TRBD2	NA	CASSLAGGGGFHNEQFF	TGTGCCAGCAGCTTAGCGGGCGGGGGAGGGTTTCACAATGAGCAGTTCTTC
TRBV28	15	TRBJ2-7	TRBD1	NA	CASMPPDRAGYEQYF	TGTGCCAGCATGCCCCCCGACAGGGCGGGCTACGAGCAGTACTTC
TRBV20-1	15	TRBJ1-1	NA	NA	CSAPRAGAMNTEAFF	TGCAGTGCCCCTCGGGCCGGGGCCATGAACACTGAAGCTTTCTTT
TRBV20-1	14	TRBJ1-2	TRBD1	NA	CSASRTGTGYGYTF	TGCAGTGCTAGCAGAACCGGGACAGGGTATGGCTACACCTTC
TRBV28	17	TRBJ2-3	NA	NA	CASSIIRQGGSEDTQYF	TGTGCCAGCAGTATCATTCGACAGGGAGGGTCCGAAGATACGCAGTATTTT
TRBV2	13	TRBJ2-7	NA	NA	CASNPLVVDEQYF	TGTGCCAGCAACCCCCTAGTAGTCGACGAGCAGTACTTC
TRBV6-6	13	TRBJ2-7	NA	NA	CASRPGGDYEQYF	TGTGCCAGCAGGCCAGGAGGTGACTACGAGCAGTACTTC
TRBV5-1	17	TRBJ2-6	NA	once	CASSLYSLNSGANVLTF	TGCGCCAGCAGCTTGTATAGCCTGAACTCTGGGGCCAACGTCCTGACTTTC
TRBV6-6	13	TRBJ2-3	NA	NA	CASSSVPTDTQYF	TGTGCCAGCAGTTCGGTCCCCACAGATACGCAGTATTTT
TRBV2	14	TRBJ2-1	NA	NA	CASALVVFTNEQFF	TGTGCCAGCGCTCTGGTGGTTTTTACGAATGAGCAGTTCTTC
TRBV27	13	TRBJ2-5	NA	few	CASSLSSSREQYF	TGTGCCAGCAGTTTATCGTCAAGCCGTGAGCAGTACTTC
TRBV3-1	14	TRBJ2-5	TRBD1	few	CASSQAGGLETQYF	TGTGCCAGCAGCCAAGCAGGGGGCCTAGAGACCCAGTACTTC
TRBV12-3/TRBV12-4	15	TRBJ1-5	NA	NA	CASSSRGGLNQPQHF	TGTGCCAGCAGTAGCAGGGGAGGCCTCAATCAGCCCCAGCATTTT
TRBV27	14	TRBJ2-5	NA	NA	CASGKGRGEETQYF	TGTGCCAGCGGCAAAGGCAGGGGAGAGGAGACCCAGTACTTC
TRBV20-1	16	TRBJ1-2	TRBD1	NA	CSAGDRGAGLPYGYTF	TGCAGTGCTGGGGACAGGGGGGCGGGTCTCCCCTATGGCTACACCTTC
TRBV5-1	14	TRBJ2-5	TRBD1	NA	CVSSLGQGLETQYF	TGCGTCAGCAGCTTGGGACAGGGCCTAGAGACCCAGTACTTC
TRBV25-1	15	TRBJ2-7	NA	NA	CASSVSYRDPYEQYF	TGTGCCAGCAGTGTATCATACAGGGACCCCTACGAGCAGTACTTC
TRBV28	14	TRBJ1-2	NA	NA	CASRTITTNYGYTF	TGTGCCAGCAGGACCATAACAACTAACTATGGCTACACCTTC
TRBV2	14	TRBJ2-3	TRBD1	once	CASRATGVGDTQYF	TGTGCCAGCAGAGCGACAGGGGTGGGAGATACGCAGTATTTT
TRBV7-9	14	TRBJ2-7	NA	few	CASSLDPGPHEQYF	TGTGCCAGCAGCTTAGACCCAGGGCCCCACGAGCAGTACTTC
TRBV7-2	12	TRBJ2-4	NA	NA	CASRFTGNIQYF	TGTGCCAGCAGATTCACAGGAAACATTCAGTACTTC
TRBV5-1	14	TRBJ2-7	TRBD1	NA	CASTDGQGGYEQYF	TGCGCCAGCACCGACGGACAGGGGGGCTACGAGCAGTACTTC
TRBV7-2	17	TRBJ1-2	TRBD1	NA	CASSLRTGEKTSYGYTF	TGTGCCAGCAGCTTACGGACAGGGGAGAAGACCTCCTATGGCTACACCTTC
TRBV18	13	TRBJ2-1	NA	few	CASSPEVYNEQFF	TGTGCCAGCTCACCAGAAGTGTACAATGAGCAGTTCTTC
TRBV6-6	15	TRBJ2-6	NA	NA	CASSYTVSGANVLTF	TGTGCCAGCAGTTACACTGTCTCTGGGGCCAACGTCCTGACTTTC
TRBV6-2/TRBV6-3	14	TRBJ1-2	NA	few	CASSYVEANYGYTF	TGTGCCAGCAGTTACGTTGAAGCTAACTATGGCTACACCTTC
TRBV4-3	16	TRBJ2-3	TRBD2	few	CASSQYSGGATDTQYF	TGCGCCAGCAGCCAATATAGCGGGGGGGCAACAGATACGCAGTATTTT
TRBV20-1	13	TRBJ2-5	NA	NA	CSAMEGGPNEQYF	TGCAGTGCTATGGAGGGGGGGCCGAATGAGCAGTACTTC
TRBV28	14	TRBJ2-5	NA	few	CASSFAGARETQYF	TGTGCCAGCAGTTTTGCGGGGGCGCGGGAGACCCAGTACTTC
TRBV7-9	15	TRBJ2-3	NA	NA	CASSFKGYERDTQYF	TGTGCCAGCAGCTTCAAGGGGTACGAGAGAGATACGCAGTATTTT
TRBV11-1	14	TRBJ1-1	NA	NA	CASSWAGQDTEAFF	TGTGCCAGCAGCTGGGCAGGCCAGGACACTGAAGCTTTCTTT
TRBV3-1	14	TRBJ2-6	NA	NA	CASSQLPGANVLTF	TGTGCCAGCAGCCAGCTTCCTGGGGCCAACGTCCTGACTTTC
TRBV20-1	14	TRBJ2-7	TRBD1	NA	CSASTGGVSYEQYF	TGCAGTGCTAGTACAGGGGGAGTCTCCTACGAGCAGTACTTC
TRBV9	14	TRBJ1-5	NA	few	CASSEGLSNQPQHF	TGTGCCAGCAGCGAGGGGTTAAGCAATCAGCCCCAGCATTTT
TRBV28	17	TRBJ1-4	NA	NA	CASSLQGGGATNEKLFF	TGTGCCAGCAGTTTACAAGGTGGAGGTGCAACTAATGAAAAACTGTTTTTT
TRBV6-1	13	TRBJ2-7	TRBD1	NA	CASVTGGRYEQYF	TGTGCCAGCGTGACAGGGGGTAGATACGAGCAGTACTTC
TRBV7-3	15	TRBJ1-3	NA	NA	CASSLRGPTGNTIYF	TGTGCCAGCAGCTTACGGGGACCCACTGGAAACACCATATATTTT
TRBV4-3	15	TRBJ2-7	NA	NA	CASSQLQGSGYEQYF	TGCGCCAGCAGCCAACTACAGGGTTCGGGCTACGAGCAGTACTTC
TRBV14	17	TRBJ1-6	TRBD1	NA	CASSQAGGGGLNSPLHF	TGTGCCAGCAGCCAAGCCGGGGGAGGGGGCCTCAATTCACCCCTCCACTTT
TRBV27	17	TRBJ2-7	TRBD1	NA	CASSIRDVGQGFYEQYF	TGTGCCAGCAGTATCCGAGACGTGGGACAGGGTTTCTACGAGCAGTACTTC
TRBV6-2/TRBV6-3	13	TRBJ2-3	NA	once	CASGQGRPDTQYF	TGTGCCAGCGGTCAGGGGCGCCCAGATACGCAGTATTTT
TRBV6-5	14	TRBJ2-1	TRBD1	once	CASSYGTGHNEQFF	TGTGCCAGCAGTTACGGGACAGGCCACAATGAGCAGTTCTTC
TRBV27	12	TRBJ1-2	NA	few	CASSGTFGGYTF	TGTGCCAGCAGTGGAACGTTTGGAGGCTACACCTTC
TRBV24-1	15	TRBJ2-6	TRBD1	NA	CATARGTGGANVLTF	TGTGCCACGGCGAGAGGGACAGGTGGGGCCAACGTCCTGACTTTC
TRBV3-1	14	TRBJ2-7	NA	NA	CASSPHYSTYEQYF	TGTGCCAGCAGCCCTCACTACAGCACTTACGAGCAGTACTTC
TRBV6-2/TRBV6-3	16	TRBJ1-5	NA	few	CASSYDPGASNQPQHF	TGTGCCAGCAGTTACGATCCGGGGGCGAGTAATCAGCCCCAGCATTTT
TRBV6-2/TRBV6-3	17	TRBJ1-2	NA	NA	CASSSVTRDTENYGYTF	TGTGCCAGCAGTTCCGTGACCCGGGACACCGAGAACTATGGCTACACCTTC
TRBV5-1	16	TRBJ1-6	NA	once	CASGLDGGGPDSPLHF	TGCGCCAGCGGCTTGGACGGCGGAGGCCCCGATTCACCCCTCCACTTT
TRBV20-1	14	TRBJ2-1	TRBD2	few	CSARASGVSNEQFF	TGCAGTGCTAGAGCGAGCGGGGTATCGAATGAGCAGTTCTTC
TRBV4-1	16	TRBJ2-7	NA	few	CASSPPSDRKSYEQYF	TGCGCCAGCAGCCCGCCTAGCGACAGGAAGTCCTACGAGCAGTACTTC
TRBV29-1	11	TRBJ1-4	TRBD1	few	CSGTGSGKLFF	TGCAGCGGGACAGGGAGTGGAAAACTGTTTTTT
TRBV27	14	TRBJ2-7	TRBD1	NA	CASGDLDRAYEQYF	TGTGCCAGCGGAGACCTGGACAGGGCCTACGAGCAGTACTTC
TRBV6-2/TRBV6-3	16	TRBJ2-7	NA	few	CASSYPLGTGDYEQYF	TGTGCCAGCAGTTATCCCCTTGGGACGGGCGACTACGAGCAGTACTTC